This T cell receptor beta chain is drawn from a study of T cells after yellow fever vaccination. This clonotype was seen more than once but under ten times. This CDR3 has 12 residues. Germline-derived CDR1 and CDR2 are SQVTM and ANQGSEA. The ends lost 7 bases at V and 5 bases at J; junction bases unmatched: 1. Template-switching 5'RACE yielded the TCR cDNA; a universal primer site and UMIs were added in the process. TCRdb passed the 5' RACE reads through MiXCR, listing each CDR3 protein once. The table lists 200,000 to 300,000 distinct CDR3 sequences, around 13% of them singletons, with less than 0.55% in the top ten.

This clonotype originated in a man in his thirties or forties who received the YFV17D yellow fever vaccine. The J gene is TRBJ2-1, the V gene TRBV29-1; 11 positions agree with TRBD2. The sample consisted of CD4+ T cells sorted from PBMCs, taken 45 days after the yellow fever booster vaccination. The CDR3 sequence: CSGTSGHNEQFF. Written as DNA, the CDR3 is TGCAGCGGGACTAGCGGGCACAATGAGCAGTTCTTC.